Following are 30 T cell receptor beta chains from one sample sequenced in a study of T cells in Graves' hyperthyroidism and ophthalmopathy. The CDR3 regions of TCR beta were amplified from RNA transcripts. The HTBI primer set served for first-round RT-PCR of the TCR CDR3. TCRdb re-called the multiplex PCR reads through MiXCR, storing one row per CDR3 protein. The sample has around 300,000 distinct CDR3 sequences, approximately 21% seen once. Sequencing input: blood. The receptors here all came from a man younger than 45 with Graves' ophthalmopathy.

This clonotype was picked up many times. This chain uses TRBV18 with TRBJ2-1; D not certain. The CDR3 is 13 residues long. V was trimmed by 6 bases and J by 1 base, leaving 7 bases between them. In germline, CDR1 is KGHSH, CDR2 LQKENI. The CDR3 DNA reads TGTGCCAGCTCTCCTCAGTCCTACAATGAGCAGTTCTTC. Translated, it gives CASSPQSYNEQFF. The whole variable domain, filled in from reference TRBV18 and TRBJ2-1, reads NAGVMQNPRHLVRRRGQEARLRCSPMKGHSHVYWYRQLPEEGLKFMVYLQKENIIDESGMPKERFSAEFPKEGPSILRIQQVVRGDSAAYFCASSPQSYNEQFFGPGTRLTVL.

This clonotype came up many times. The chain employs TRBV28 and TRBJ2-1; the match to TRBD2 covers 9 bases. Germline V lookup: CDR1 MDHEN, CDR2 SYDVKM. CDR3 length: 17 residues. The V and J ends lost 3 bases and 0 bases, in that order; junction bases with no gene match: 6. The CDR3 nucleotides read TGTGCCAGCAGTTTTTTGACTAGCGGCAGCTCCTACAATGAGCAGTTCTTC. This gives the protein CASSFLTSGSSYNEQFF.

This clonotype has a single count. The V and J genes are TRBV6-1 and TRBJ2-7; no clear D gene. V was pared by 8 bases and J by 0 bases, with 14 bases between. The CDR3 contains 14 residues. Germline values: CDR1 MNHNS, CDR2 SASEGT. The CDR3 loop reads CASLLRSPSYEQYF. CDR3 DNA sequence: TGTGCCAGCCTCCTACGGTCCCCCTCCTACGAGCAGTACTTC.

This clonotype came up many times. The chain is built from TRBV28 and TRBJ2-7, with unresolved D. Trimming stripped 5 bases from V and 4 bases from J, with 6 bases between. The CDR3 extends over 11 amino acids. The germline V gene has CDR1 MDHEN and CDR2 SYDVKM. CDR3 sequence reads: CASSIDYEQYF. As DNA, the CDR3 is TGTGCCAGCAGTATCGATTACGAGCAGTACTTC.

V usage is TRBV6-9 and J usage is TRBJ2-7; 8 nucleotides align to TRBD2. Germline V lookup: CDR1 MNHGY, CDR2 SVAAGI. The V gene end was trimmed by 4 bases and the J gene end by 3 bases; junction bases not matched to a gene: 5. The CDR3 sequence is 14 residues long. As DNA, the CDR3 is TGTGCCAGCAGTTTTGGTCTAGCGGGCTACGAGCAGTACTTC. It encodes CASSFGLAGYEQYF.

The rearrangement links TRBV7-9 to TRBJ1-3, with D possibly being TRBD1 (6 bases). This CDR3 spans 15 amino acids. The germline V gene has CDR1 SEHNR and CDR2 FQNEAQ (reference sequence). V was pared by 1 base and J by 1 base, with 8 bases between. CDR3 DNA: TGTGCCAGCAGCTTAGTACAGGGATCTGGAAACACCATATATTTT. Translation gives CASSLVQGSGNTIYF.

The sample holds many counts of this clonotype. This CDR3 is CATEGQAHAVMYQETQYF. The CDR3, as DNA: TGTGCCACAGAGGGACAGGCACATGCTGTCATGTACCAAGAGACCCAGTACTTC. The chain carries TRBV28 and TRBJ2-5; 8 bases align to TRBD1. From germline, CDR1 is MDHEN and CDR2 SYDVKM. The CDR3 covers 18 residues. The J segment lost 0 bases and the V segment lost 10 bases, leaving 19 bases of the junction unmatched.

The V and J genes are TRBV28 and TRBJ2-7, with D perhaps TRBD1 (5 bases). There are 17 residues in the CDR3. The germline V gene encodes CDR1 MDHEN and CDR2 SYDVKM. With 5 bases removed from V and 1 base from J, the gap between germline ends came to 21 bases. As DNA, the CDR3 is TGTGCCAGCAGTCCCTATGCGGCAGGGAAGAGGTCCTACGAGCAGTACTTC. Its protein is CASSPYAAGKRSYEQYF.

The J gene is TRBJ2-1, the V gene TRBV7-9, with 12 bases that match TRBD1. From germline, CDR1 is SEHNR and CDR2 FQNEAQ (reference sequence). The J segment lost 7 bases and the V segment lost 5 bases, leaving 12 bases of the junction unmatched. The CDR3 is 17 amino acids. The CDR3 DNA is TGTGCCAGCAGCCGGGACAGGGGGCGCCGGGAAGGGAATGAGCAGTTCTTC. Translating it yields CASSRDRGRREGNEQFF.

This sequence joins TRBV6-1 and TRBJ1-4; 12 bases line up with TRBD1. CDR3 length equals 15 residues. CDR1 MNHNS and CDR2 SASEGT come from the germline V gene. With 7 bases clipped from V and 8 bases from J, the junction kept 8 bases outside the gene matches. CDR3 loop: CASTEGQGAWEKLFF. CDR3 nucleotide sequence: TGTGCCAGCACCGAGGGACAGGGGGCCTGGGAAAAACTGTTTTTT.

The J gene is TRBJ1-5, the V gene TRBV7-2; 8 bases align to TRBD1. Trimming cost V 5 bases and J 4 bases; bases outside gene matches: 10. This CDR3 is built from 16 residues. Germline CDR1 SGHTA, CDR2 FQGNSA. CDR3 DNA: TGTGCCAGCAGCATCTCGGACAGGGTAGGGAATCAGCCCCAGCATTTT. Translating it yields CASSISDRVGNQPQHF.

The gene calls are TRBV3-1 and TRBJ2-7; 9 bases fit TRBD1. J gave up 5 bases and V 6 bases, and 8 bases lay outside the gene matches. Per germline, CDR1 LGHDT and CDR2 YNNKEL (reference sequence). The CDR3 totals 14 residues. CDR3 sequence reads: CASSPPGQGNEQYF. The CDR3 DNA sequence: TGTGCCAGCAGTCCACCGGGACAGGGAAACGAGCAGTACTTC.

The chain couples TRBV28 to TRBJ1-5; unclear D gene. V was pared by 6 bases and J by 4 bases, with 13 bases between. The CDR3 extends over 14 amino acids. The germline gives CDR1 MDHEN, CDR2 SYDVKM. CDR3 sequence reads: CASSDGLQNQPQHF. As DNA, the CDR3 is TGTGCCAGCAGCGACGGCCTTCAGAATCAGCCCCAGCATTTT.

The V call is TRBV5-1, the J call TRBJ1-1, with a tentative D call TRBD1 (6 bases). The CDR3 covers 12 residues. The V end was cut by 7 bases, the J end by 3 bases, with 10 bases between. Germline lookup yields CDR1 SGHRS and CDR2 YFSETQ. The CDR3 bases are TGCGCCAGCGGGGACACGGACACTGAAGCTTTCTTT. Translating it yields CASGDTDTEAFF.

The chain links TRBV29-1 to TRBJ2-1; TRBD2 agrees at 12 bases. The CDR3 totals 13 residues. Germline-derived CDR1 and CDR2 are SQVTM and ANQGSEA. The trim removed 5 bases at V and 9 bases at J, leaving 5 bases unmatched. CDR3 sequence: CSVKTSGRGEQFF. The CDR3 region has the DNA TGCAGCGTTAAGACTAGCGGGAGAGGTGAGCAGTTCTTC.

The chain recombines TRBV11-1 with TRBJ1-6; unclear D gene. Germline V CDR1 and CDR2: SGHAT, FQDESV (reference sequence). CDR3 length: 14 residues. Trimming took 1 base from V and 10 from J, leaving 11 bases between them. CDR3 sequence (DNA): TGTGCCAGCAGCTTAGATGGGAGGGCGTCACCCCTCCACTTT. This encodes CASSLDGRASPLHF.

This rearrangement joins TRBV6-6 to TRBJ2-5, with 9 bases aligning to TRBD2. The CDR3 is made up of 17 amino acids. Germline lookup yields CDR1 MNHNY and CDR2 SVGAGI (reference sequence). Trimming cost V 2 bases and J 5 bases; bases outside gene matches: 12. The CDR3 DNA reads TGTGCCAGCAGTTACAGTCACGCGGGAGGGCCGGGGGAGACCCAGTACTTC. Its protein product is CASSYSHAGGPGETQYF.

This clonotype was counted only a few times. V gene TRBV15 combines with J gene TRBJ2-3; D remains ambiguous. The CDR3 is 13 amino acids. Trimming removed 5 bases from V and 4 bases from J, with 10 bases in between. CDR1 and CDR2 from the germline V gene are LNHNV and YYDKDF (reference sequence). CDR3 residues: CATSGWVSDTQYF. Written as DNA, the CDR3 is TGTGCCACCAGCGGATGGGTGTCAGATACGCAGTATTTT.

This clonotype occurred once. The chain combines TRBV15 with TRBJ2-1; D not certain. The CDR3 totals 11 residues. Germline lookup yields CDR1 LNHNV and CDR2 YYDKDF (reference sequence). Trimming left V 1 base short and J 9 bases short, with 4 bases between. CDR3 DNA sequence: TGTGCCACCAGCAGAGGTAGTGAGCAGTTCTTC. It yields the protein CATSRGSEQFF. The whole variable domain, filled in from reference TRBV15 and TRBJ2-1, reads DAMVIQNPRYQVTQFGKPVTLSCSQTLNHNVMYWYQQKSSQAPKLLFHYYDKDFNNEADTPDNFQSRRPNTSFCFLDIRSPGLGDTAMYLCATSRGSEQFFGPGTRLTVL.

Ten or more counts support this clonotype. The chain links TRBV5-1 to TRBJ1-1; D may be TRBD1 (5 bases). Per the germline V gene, CDR1 is SGHRS and CDR2 is YFSETQ. This CDR3 is built from 15 residues. The V end lost 0 bases, the J end lost 1 base, and 10 bases lay between the germline ends. CDR3 in DNA: TGCGCCAGCAGCTTGGGTCTCGGGGGGAACACTGAAGCTTTCTTT. It is translated as CASSLGLGGNTEAFF.

The chain is built from TRBV27 and TRBJ1-5, with 8 positions matching TRBD1. The V segment lost 4 bases and the J segment 5 bases; nucleotides outside the gene matches: 4. Germline values: CDR1 MNHEY, CDR2 SMNVEV (reference sequence). The CDR3 length is 14 residues. CDR3 DNA: TGTGCCAGCAGTTCGGACAGGGATTATCAGCCCCAGCATTTT. Translation gives CASSSDRDYQPQHF.

This sequence joins TRBV12-5 and TRBJ2-2; 10 nucleotides agree with TRBD2. This CDR3 comprises 17 residues. The V segment lost 1 base and the J segment 4 bases; nucleotides outside the gene matches: 6. Germline CDR1 reads LGHNT; CDR2 reads FRNRAP. CDR3 bases: TGTGCTAGTGGTTTGGATCTAGCGGGAGCGGGCACCGGGGAGCTGTTTTTT. It encodes CASGLDLAGAGTGELFF.

The gene calls are TRBV6-1 and TRBJ1-5, with TRBD1 matching 9 bases. In germline, CDR1 is MNHNS, CDR2 SASEGT. The CDR3 is 12 amino acids. Germline trimming cut 10 bases from V and 6 bases from J; bases unmatched to any gene: 4. The CDR3 loop is CAIQGAGQPQHF. CDR3 DNA: TGTGCCATACAGGGGGCCGGTCAGCCCCAGCATTTT.

The chain recombines TRBV24-1 with TRBJ1-1, with a possible D match to TRBD1 (6 bases). The CDR3 consists of 13 residues. The germline V gene encodes CDR1 KGHDR and CDR2 SFDVKD. V lost 9 bases and J lost 0, with 10 bases in between. CDR3 protein: CATAGGLNTEAFF. The DNA of the CDR3 is TGTGCCACCGCGGGGGGCTTGAACACTGAAGCTTTCTTT.

In its sample, this clonotype was seen many times. The chain carries TRBV2 and TRBJ2-7, with D perhaps matching TRBD1 (6 bases). The CDR3 is 14 residues long. Per germline, CDR1 SNHLY and CDR2 FYNNEI. The ends were cut back, 4 bases at V and 1 base at J, with 11 bases in the middle. CDR3 sequence (DNA): TGTGCCAGCAGTGTGGAAAGGGGGTCCTACGAGCAGTACTTC. Translated, it gives CASSVERGSYEQYF.

This chain uses TRBV20-1 with TRBJ2-7; 7 bases fit TRBD1. This CDR3 is built from 12 residues. The germline V gene has CDR1 DFQATT and CDR2 SNEGSKA (reference sequence). Trimming cost V 4 bases and J 5 bases; bases outside gene matches: 5. The CDR3 sequence: CSATEGTDEQYF. CDR3 in DNA: TGCAGTGCTACCGAAGGGACAGACGAGCAGTACTTC.

To note about this clonotype: A read error may account for a junction end that differs from germline. Written as DNA, the CDR3 is TGTACCAGCAGTTTATTACACAGCCCCGGACCAGAGACCCAGTACTTC. It translates to CTSSLLHSPGPETQYF. The chain links TRBV28 to TRBJ2-5; no firm D call. This CDR3 region has 16 residues. Germline V gives CDR1 MDHEN, CDR2 SYDVKM.

This clonotype was counted at least ten times. V gene TRBV20-1 combines with J gene TRBJ2-7; tentatively, D is TRBD1 or TRBD2 (5 bases each). Trimming left V 0 bases short and J 4 bases short, with 19 bases between. This CDR3 region has 16 residues. CDR1 is DFQATT, CDR2 SNEGSKA, per germline (reference sequence). The CDR3 nucleotides read TGCAGTGCTAGAGATGACAGCGGCGCCAAGGGATACGAGCAGTACTTC. This sequence encodes CSARDDSGAKGYEQYF.

This clonotype was detected only once. The chain couples TRBV2 to TRBJ2-7; 10 bases match TRBD1. Germline-derived CDR1 and CDR2 are SNHLY and FYNNEI. Losses at the gene ends were 10 bases for V and 1 base for J; bases not matched to a gene: 1. CDR3 length equals 12 residues. This CDR3 is CATGQGSYEQYF. The CDR3 DNA reads as TGTGCCACGGGACAGGGGTCCTACGAGCAGTACTTC.

This clonotype was recorded many times. This CDR3 is CASRYRALLNTEAFF. CDR3 nucleotides: TGTGCCAGCAGATACCGGGCCCTCTTGAACACTGAAGCTTTCTTT. The V gene is TRBV28, the J gene TRBJ1-1; D remains ambiguous. CDR1 is MDHEN, CDR2 SYDVKM, per germline. CDR3 length equals 15 residues. Deletions cut 6 bases from V and 0 bases from J, with 14 bases between.